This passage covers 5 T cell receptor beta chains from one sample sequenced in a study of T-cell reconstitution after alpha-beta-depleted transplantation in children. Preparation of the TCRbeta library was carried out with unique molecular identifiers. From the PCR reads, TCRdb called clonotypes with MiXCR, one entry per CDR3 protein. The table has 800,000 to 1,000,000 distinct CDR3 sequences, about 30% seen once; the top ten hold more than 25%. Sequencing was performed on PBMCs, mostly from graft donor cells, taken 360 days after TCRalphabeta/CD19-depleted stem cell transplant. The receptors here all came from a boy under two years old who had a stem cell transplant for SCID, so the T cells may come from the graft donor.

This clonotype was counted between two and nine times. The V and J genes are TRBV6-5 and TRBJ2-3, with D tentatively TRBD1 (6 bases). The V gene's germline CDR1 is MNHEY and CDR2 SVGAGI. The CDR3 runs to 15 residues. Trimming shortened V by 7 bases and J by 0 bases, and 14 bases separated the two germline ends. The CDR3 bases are TGTGCCAGCACTTTGGGACAAACCAGCACAGATACGCAGTATTTT. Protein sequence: CASTLGQTSTDTQYF.

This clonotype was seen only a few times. The CDR3 here is CASNEGRETQYF. The CDR3 DNA sequence: TGTGCCAGCAATGAAGGTCGAGAGACCCAGTACTTC. The rearrangement uses TRBV28 and TRBJ2-5; D gene ambiguous. From germline, CDR1 is MDHEN and CDR2 SYDVKM. CDR3 length: 12 amino acids. Trimming cost V 7 bases and J 4 bases, with 10 bases left between them. The complete variable domain, with remaining parts taken from reference TRBV28 and TRBJ2-5, reads DVKVTQSSRYLVKRTGEKVFLECVQDMDHENMFWYRQDPGLGLRLIYFSYDVKMKEKGDIPEGYSVSREKKERFSLILESASTNQTSMYLCASNEGRETQYFGPGTRLLVL.

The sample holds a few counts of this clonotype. CDR3 amino acids: CSARAAGLAGGELFF. The CDR3 coding sequence is TGCAGTGCTAGAGCAGCGGGACTAGCGGGCGGGGAGCTGTTTTTT. This chain links TRBV20-1 with TRBJ2-2; the match to TRBD2 covers 12 bases. V was clipped by 1 base and J by 7 bases; unmatched bases: 4. Germline V gene data show CDR1 as DFQATT and CDR2 as SNEGSKA (reference sequence). This CDR3 comprises 15 residues.

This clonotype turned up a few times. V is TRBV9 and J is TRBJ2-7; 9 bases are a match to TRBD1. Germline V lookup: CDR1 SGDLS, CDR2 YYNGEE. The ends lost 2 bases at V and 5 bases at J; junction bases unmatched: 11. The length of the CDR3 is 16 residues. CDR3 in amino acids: CASSVAGTGTYNEQYF. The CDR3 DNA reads TGTGCCAGCAGCGTGGCCGGGACAGGGACCTATAACGAGCAGTACTTC.

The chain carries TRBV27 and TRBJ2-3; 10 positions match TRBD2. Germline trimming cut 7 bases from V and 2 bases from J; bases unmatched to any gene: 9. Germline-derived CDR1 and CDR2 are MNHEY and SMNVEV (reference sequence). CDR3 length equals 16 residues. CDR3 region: CASTNERGGPTDTQYF. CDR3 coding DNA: TGTGCCAGCACCAACGAGCGGGGGGGCCCCACAGATACGCAGTATTTT.